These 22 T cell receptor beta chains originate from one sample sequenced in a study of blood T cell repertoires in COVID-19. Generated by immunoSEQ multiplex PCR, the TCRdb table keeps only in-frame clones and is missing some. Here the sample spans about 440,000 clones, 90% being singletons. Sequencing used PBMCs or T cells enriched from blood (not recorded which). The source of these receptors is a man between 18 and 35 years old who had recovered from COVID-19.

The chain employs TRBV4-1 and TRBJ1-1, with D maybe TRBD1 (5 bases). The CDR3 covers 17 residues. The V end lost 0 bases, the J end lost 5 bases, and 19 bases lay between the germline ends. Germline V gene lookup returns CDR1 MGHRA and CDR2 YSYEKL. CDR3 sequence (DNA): TGCGCCAGCAGCCAAGATTTACCAGGGCGGACGAGGACTGAAGCTTTCTTT. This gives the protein CASSQDLPGRTRTEAFF.

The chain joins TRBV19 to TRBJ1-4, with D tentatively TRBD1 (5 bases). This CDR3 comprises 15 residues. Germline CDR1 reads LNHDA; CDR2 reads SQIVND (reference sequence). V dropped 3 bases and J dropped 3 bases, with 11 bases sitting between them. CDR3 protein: CASSIVLQANEKLFF. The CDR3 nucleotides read TGTGCCAGTAGTATCGTATTACAGGCTAATGAAAAACTGTTTTTT.

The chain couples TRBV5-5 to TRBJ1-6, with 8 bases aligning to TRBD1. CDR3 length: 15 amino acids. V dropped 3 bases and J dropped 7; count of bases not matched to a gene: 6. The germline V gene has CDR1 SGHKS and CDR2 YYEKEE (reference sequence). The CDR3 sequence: CASSSDRGWNSPLHF. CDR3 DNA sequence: TGTGCCAGCAGCTCTGACAGGGGATGGAATTCACCCCTCCACTTT.

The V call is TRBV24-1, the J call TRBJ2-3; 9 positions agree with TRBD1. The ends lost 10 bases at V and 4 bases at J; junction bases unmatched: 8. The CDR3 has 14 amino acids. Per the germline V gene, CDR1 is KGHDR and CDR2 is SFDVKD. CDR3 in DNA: TGTGCCACAGCACCGGGACAGGGAGCAGATACGCAGTATTTT. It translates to CATAPGQGADTQYF.

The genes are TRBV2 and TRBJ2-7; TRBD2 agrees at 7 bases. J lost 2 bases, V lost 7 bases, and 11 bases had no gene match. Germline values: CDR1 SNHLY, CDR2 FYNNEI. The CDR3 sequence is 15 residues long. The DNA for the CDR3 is TGTGCCAGCAACTGGGCCGGGACTACCACCTACGAGCAGTACTTC. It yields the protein CASNWAGTTTYEQYF.

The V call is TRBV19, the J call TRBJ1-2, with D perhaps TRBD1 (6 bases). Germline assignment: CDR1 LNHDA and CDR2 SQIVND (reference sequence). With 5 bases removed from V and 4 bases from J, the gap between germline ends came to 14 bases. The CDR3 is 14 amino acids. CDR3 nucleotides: TGTGCCAGTAGTCGGCAGGGGTTCTTCTATGGCTACACCTTC. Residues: CASSRQGFFYGYTF.

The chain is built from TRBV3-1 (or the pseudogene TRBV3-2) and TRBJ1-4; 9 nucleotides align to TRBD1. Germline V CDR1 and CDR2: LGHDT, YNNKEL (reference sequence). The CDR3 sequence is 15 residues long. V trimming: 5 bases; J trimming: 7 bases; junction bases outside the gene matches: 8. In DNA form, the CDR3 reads TGTGCCAGCAGCACGGGACAGGGAATTTTTGAAAAACTGTTTTTT. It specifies CASSTGQGIFEKLFF.

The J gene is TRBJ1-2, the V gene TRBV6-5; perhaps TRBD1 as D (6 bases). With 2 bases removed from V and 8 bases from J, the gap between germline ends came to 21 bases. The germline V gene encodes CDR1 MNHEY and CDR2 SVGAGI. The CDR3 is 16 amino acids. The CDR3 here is CASSYTLTQGREGYTF. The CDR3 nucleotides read TGTGCCAGCAGTTACACTCTTACCCAGGGGCGCGAAGGCTACACCTTC.

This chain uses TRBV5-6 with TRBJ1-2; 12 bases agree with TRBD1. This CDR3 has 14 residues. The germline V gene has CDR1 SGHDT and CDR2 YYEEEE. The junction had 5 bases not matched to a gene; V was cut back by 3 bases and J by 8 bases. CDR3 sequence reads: CASSWDRGLKGYTF. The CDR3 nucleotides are TGTGCCAGCAGCTGGGACAGGGGGCTTAAAGGCTACACCTTC. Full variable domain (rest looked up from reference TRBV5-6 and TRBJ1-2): DAGVTQSPTHLIKTRGQQVTLRCSPKSGHDTVSWYQQALGQGPQFIFQYYEEEERQRGNFPDRFSGHQFPNYSSELNVNALLLGDSALYLCASSWDRGLKGYTFGSGTRLTVV.

CDR3 protein: CATSRETYAETQYF. The CDR3 coding sequence is TGTGCCACCAGCAGAGAGACATACGCAGAGACCCAGTACTTC. The rearrangement links TRBV15 to TRBJ2-5; no clear D gene. Germline assignment: CDR1 LNHNV and CDR2 YYDKDF (reference sequence). V lost 0 bases and J lost 4, with 9 bases in between. The length of the CDR3 is 14 residues.

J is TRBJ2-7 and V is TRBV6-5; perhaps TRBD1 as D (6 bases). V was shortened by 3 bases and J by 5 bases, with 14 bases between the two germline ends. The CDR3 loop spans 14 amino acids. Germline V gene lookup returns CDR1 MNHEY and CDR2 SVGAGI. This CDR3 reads CASSYVQGRDEQYF. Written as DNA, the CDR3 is TGTGCCAGCAGTTATGTACAGGGTAGGGACGAGCAGTACTTC.

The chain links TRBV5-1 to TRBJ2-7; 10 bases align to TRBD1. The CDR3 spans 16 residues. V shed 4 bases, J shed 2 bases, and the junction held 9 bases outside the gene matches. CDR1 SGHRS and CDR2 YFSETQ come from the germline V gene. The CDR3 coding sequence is TGCGCCAGCAGCCCACGGACAGGGGGGAGAACCTACGAGCAGTACTTC. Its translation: CASSPRTGGRTYEQYF.

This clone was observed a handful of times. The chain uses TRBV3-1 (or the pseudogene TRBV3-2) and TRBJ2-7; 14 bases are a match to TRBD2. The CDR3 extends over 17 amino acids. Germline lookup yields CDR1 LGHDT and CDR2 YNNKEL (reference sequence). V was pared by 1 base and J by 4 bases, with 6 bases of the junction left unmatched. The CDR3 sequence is CASSQGGTSGRAYEQYF. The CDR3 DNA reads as TGTGCCAGCAGCCAAGGTGGGACTAGCGGGAGAGCGTACGAGCAGTACTTC.

CDR3 nucleotide sequence: TGTGCCAGCTCCTCGGTTCACTCTGGAAACACCATATATTTT. This codes for CASSSVHSGNTIYF. V is TRBV6-5 and J is TRBJ1-3, with D hard to call. The CDR3 spans 14 residues. Trimming stripped 8 bases from V and 0 bases from J, with 11 bases between. Germline V gene lookup returns CDR1 MNHEY and CDR2 SVGAGI.

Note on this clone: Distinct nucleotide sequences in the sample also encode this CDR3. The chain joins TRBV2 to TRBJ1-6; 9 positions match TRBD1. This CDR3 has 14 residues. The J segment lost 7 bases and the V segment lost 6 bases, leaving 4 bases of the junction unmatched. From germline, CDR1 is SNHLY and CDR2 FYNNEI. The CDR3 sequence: CASSPGQGNSPLHF. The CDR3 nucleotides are TGTGCCAGCAGCCCTGGACAGGGGAATTCACCCCTCCACTTT.

The CDR3 DNA is TGTGCCAGCGTGGGGACTAGCGGTTACAATGAGCAGTTCTTC. Translation: CASVGTSGYNEQFF. The chain is built from TRBV7-8 and TRBJ2-1; 11 bases align to TRBD2. The CDR3 has 14 amino acids. Trimming at V came to 8 bases and at J to 4 bases, leaving 4 bases not matched to a gene. Germline V gives CDR1 SGHVS, CDR2 FQNEAQ.

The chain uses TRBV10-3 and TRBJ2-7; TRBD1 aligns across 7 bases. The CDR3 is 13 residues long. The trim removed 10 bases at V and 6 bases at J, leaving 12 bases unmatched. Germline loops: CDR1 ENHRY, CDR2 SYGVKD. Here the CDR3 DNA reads TGTGCCACAAGGGGGCCGTCCACGGGCGAGCAGTACTTC. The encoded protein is CATRGPSTGEQYF.

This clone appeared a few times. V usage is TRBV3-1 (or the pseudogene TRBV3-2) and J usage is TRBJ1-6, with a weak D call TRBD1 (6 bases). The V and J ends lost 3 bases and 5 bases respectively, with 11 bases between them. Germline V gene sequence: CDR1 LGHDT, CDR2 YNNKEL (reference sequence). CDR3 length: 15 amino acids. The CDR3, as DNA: TGTGCCAGCAGCCAGGGGGACATTAATAATTCACCCCTCCACTTT. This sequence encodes CASSQGDINNSPLHF.

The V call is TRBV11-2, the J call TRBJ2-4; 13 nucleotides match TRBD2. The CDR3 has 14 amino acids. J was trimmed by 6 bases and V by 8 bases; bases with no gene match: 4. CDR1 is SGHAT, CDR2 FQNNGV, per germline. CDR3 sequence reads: CASGRLAGGNIQYF. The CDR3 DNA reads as TGTGCCAGCGGCCGACTAGCGGGGGGAAACATTCAGTACTTC.

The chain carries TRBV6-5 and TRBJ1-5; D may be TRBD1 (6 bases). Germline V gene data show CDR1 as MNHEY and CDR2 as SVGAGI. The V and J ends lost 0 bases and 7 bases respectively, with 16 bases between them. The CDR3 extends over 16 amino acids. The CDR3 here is CASSYSPPGAGQPQHF. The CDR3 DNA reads TGTGCCAGCAGTTACTCCCCGCCAGGGGCCGGACAGCCCCAGCATTTT.

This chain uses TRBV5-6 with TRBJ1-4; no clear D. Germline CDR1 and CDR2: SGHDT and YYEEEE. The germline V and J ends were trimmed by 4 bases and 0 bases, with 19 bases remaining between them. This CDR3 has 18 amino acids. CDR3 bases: TGTGCCAGCAGCGACATACAGTTCGCGGGCTCAACTAATGAAAAACTGTTTTTT. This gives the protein CASSDIQFAGSTNEKLFF.

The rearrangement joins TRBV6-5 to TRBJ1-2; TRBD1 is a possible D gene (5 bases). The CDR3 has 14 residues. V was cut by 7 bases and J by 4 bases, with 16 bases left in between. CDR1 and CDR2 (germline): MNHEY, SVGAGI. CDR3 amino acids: CASTRGGTGYGYTF. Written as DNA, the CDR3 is TGTGCCAGCACCCGCGGAGGGACGGGCTATGGCTACACCTTC.